The 25 T cell receptor beta chains given below trace back to one sample, sequenced in a study of cytomegalovirus exposure and HLA in healthy donors. Amplification used 60 Vbeta primers and 13 Jbeta primers. Sequenced by immunoSEQ multiplex PCR; TCRdb stores in-frame clones only, minus some. Of around 98,000 clones in the sample, roughly three quarters are singletons; the top ten hold roughly 1.5%. The sequencing sample was made of PBMCs. The receptor source for this set is a man between 35 and 55 years old in good health and CMV-seronegative.

This chain connects TRBV6-4 to TRBJ2-6, with 8 bases aligning to TRBD1. This CDR3 is 15 amino acids long. CDR1 and CDR2 (germline): MRHNA, SNTAGT. Trimming cost V 5 bases and J 2 bases; bases outside gene matches: 2. This chain's CDR3 is CASSKDRAGANVLTF. CDR3 bases: TGTGCCAGCAGTAAGGACAGGGCTGGGGCCAACGTCCTGACTTTC.

CDR3 DNA: TGCGCCAGCAGCTGGGGGGACAGCGCCTACGAGCAGTACTTC. Residues: CASSWGDSAYEQYF. V and J are TRBV5-1 and TRBJ2-5; the D gene is possibly TRBD1 (7 bases). The assigned J gene may be wrong: the sequence end matches TRBJ2-7 better. CDR1 and CDR2 from the germline V gene are SGHRS and YFSETQ. The CDR3 is 14 residues long.

The V gene is TRBV7-2, the J gene TRBJ1-1; 9 bases fit TRBD1. The CDR3 is 14 amino acids. Germline lookup yields CDR1 SGHTA and CDR2 FQGNSA. V trimming: 3 bases; J trimming: 7 bases; junction bases outside the gene matches: 6. CDR3 coding DNA: TGTGCCAGCAGCTTCGACAGGGGGTGGTTTGAAGCTTTCTTT. Amino acids: CASSFDRGWFEAFF.

The chain couples TRBV29-1 to TRBJ1-6; 7 positions match TRBD1. This CDR3 region has 12 residues. J gave up 10 bases and V 4 bases, and 4 bases lay outside the gene matches. Germline CDR1 reads SQVTM; CDR2 reads ANQGSEA. CDR3 sequence (DNA): TGCAGCGTTGGGGACAGCAGCTCACCCCTCCACTTT. Translating gives CSVGDSSSPLHF.

The chain is built from TRBV19 and TRBJ1-5; 8 bases map to TRBD1. With 8 bases clipped from V and 2 bases from J, the junction kept 5 bases outside the gene matches. Germline V gene sequence: CDR1 LNHDA, CDR2 SQIVND (reference sequence). The CDR3 has 14 residues. CDR3 sequence reads: CASAQTGGNQPQHF. The CDR3, as DNA: TGTGCCAGTGCACAGACAGGGGGCAATCAGCCCCAGCATTTT.

This clone was seen only a few times. The genes are TRBV5-6 and TRBJ1-3; D not certain. This CDR3 is 16 amino acids long. The germline gives CDR1 SGHDT, CDR2 YYEEEE. V was shortened by 1 base and J by 0 bases, with 11 bases between the two germline ends. The CDR3 DNA follows: TGTGCCAGCAGCTTGAAGGCGGCCAGCTCTGGAAACACCATATATTTT. As protein: CASSLKAASSGNTIYF.

The chain combines TRBV11-1 with TRBJ1-2; D gene ambiguous. V dropped 4 bases and J dropped 4 bases, with 16 bases sitting between them. Germline values: CDR1 SGHAT, CDR2 FQDESV (reference sequence). This CDR3 contains 15 residues. The CDR3 loop reads CASSSRGISGYGYTF. The CDR3 DNA reads as TGTGCCAGCAGCTCGAGAGGGATCTCAGGCTATGGCTACACCTTC.

The chain links TRBV18 to TRBJ1-2; D perhaps matches TRBD1 (6 bases). The CDR3 loop spans 13 amino acids. Germline V CDR1 and CDR2: KGHSH, LQKENI. Trimming removed 3 bases from V and 8 bases from J, with 13 bases in between. The CDR3 loop reads CASSPSDSRGYTF. DNA for the CDR3: TGTGCCAGCTCACCTTCGGACAGTCGGGGCTACACCTTC.

The table lists this clone with a count of one. V usage is TRBV5-6 and J usage is TRBJ1-6; D may be TRBD1 (5 bases). CDR1 SGHDT and CDR2 YYEEEE come from the germline V gene. The length of the CDR3 is 17 residues. Trimming pared 1 base from V and 6 bases from J, leaving 17 bases between. CDR3: CASSLTGGGEGNSPLHF. Here the CDR3 DNA reads TGTGCCAGCAGCTTGACGGGGGGAGGGGAGGGTAATTCACCCCTCCACTTT.

The V call is TRBV18, the J call TRBJ2-7; D possibly corresponds to TRBD2 (7 bases). The V end was cut by 1 base, the J end by 0 bases, with 13 bases between. Germline lookup yields CDR1 KGHSH and CDR2 LQKENI. CDR3 size: 16 residues. CDR3 in DNA: TGTGCCAGCTCACCACGGGAGGGGACAAGCTCCTACGAGCAGTACTTC. Its translation: CASSPREGTSSYEQYF.

The chain uses TRBV19 and TRBJ1-2; D not resolved. Trimming took 4 bases from V and 4 from J, leaving 13 bases between them. This CDR3 region has 14 residues. In germline, CDR1 is LNHDA, CDR2 SQIVND (reference sequence). The CDR3 DNA reads as TGTGCCAGTAGTAGCGAGGGCAGGATCTATGGCTACACCTTC. It yields the protein CASSSEGRIYGYTF. The full variable domain, in which reference TRBV19 and TRBJ1-2 provide the parts outside the CDR3, is DGGITQSPKYLFRKEGQNVTLSCEQNLNHDAMYWYRQDPGQGLRLIYYSQIVNDFQKGDIAEGYSVSREKKESFPLTVTSAQKNPTAFYLCASSSEGRIYGYTFGSGTRLTVV.

This clone came up once. The genes are TRBV7-2 and TRBJ2-7; D perhaps matches TRBD1 (5 bases). The CDR3 length is 13 residues. The ends were cut back, 3 bases at V and 3 bases at J, with 9 bases in the middle. CDR1 and CDR2 (germline): SGHTA, FQGNSA. Written as DNA, the CDR3 is TGTGCCAGCAGCTTTGACAGAAACTACGAGCAGTACTTC. It translates to CASSFDRNYEQYF.

The V and J genes are TRBV5-1 and TRBJ1-1; D is unclear. The CDR3 runs 13 residues. Per germline, CDR1 SGHRS and CDR2 YFSETQ. Trimming pared 3 bases from V and 3 bases from J, leaving 9 bases between. The CDR3 sequence is CASSSLQHTEAFF. DNA for the CDR3: TGCGCCAGCAGCTCATTACAGCACACTGAAGCTTTCTTT.

The J gene is TRBJ1-2, the V gene TRBV10-3; tentatively, D is TRBD1 (5 bases). Germline V lookup: CDR1 ENHRY, CDR2 SYGVKD. The V and J ends lost 3 bases and 7 bases respectively, with 12 bases between them. This CDR3 region has 13 residues. The CDR3 DNA reads TGTGCCATCAGTGATTTACAGGAGTTTGGCTACACCTTC. Translating it yields CAISDLQEFGYTF.

The chain employs TRBV6-6 and TRBJ2-1; perhaps TRBD2 as D (5 bases). CDR3 length: 12 amino acids. CDR1 and CDR2 from the germline V gene are MNHNY and SVGAGI (reference sequence). The ends were cut back, 2 bases at V and 9 bases at J, with 8 bases in the middle. CDR3 bases: TGTGCCAGCAGTTACGGAGGCAGTGAGCAGTTCTTC. Its translation is CASSYGGSEQFF.

The chain carries TRBV6-5 and TRBJ2-2; 9 bases map to TRBD1. With V trimmed by 2 bases and J by 5 bases, 6 bases remained unmatched. This CDR3 is built from 16 residues. Looked up from germline, CDR1 is MNHEY and CDR2 is SVGAGI. This CDR3 is CASSYGWTGETGELFF. The CDR3 DNA sequence: TGTGCCAGCAGTTACGGTTGGACAGGGGAGACCGGGGAGCTGTTTTTT.

The chain has TRBV28 and TRBJ1-2; a weak D match, TRBD1 (5 bases). The CDR3 has 14 amino acids. V was trimmed by 5 bases and J by 2 bases, leaving 12 bases between them. Germline CDR1 reads MDHEN; CDR2 reads SYDVKM. The CDR3 spells CASSQEGLNYGYTF. The CDR3 DNA reads TGTGCCAGCAGTCAGGAGGGGCTGAACTATGGCTACACCTTC.

The V and J genes are TRBV29-1 and TRBJ2-1; 10 nucleotides align to TRBD2. This CDR3 has 11 amino acids. The germline V gene has CDR1 SQVTM and CDR2 ANQGSEA. V trimming: 5 bases; J trimming: 12 bases; junction bases outside the gene matches: 4. CDR3 nucleotide sequence: TGCAGCGTTTCTAGCGGGGGCAGGCAGTTCTTC. It encodes CSVSSGGRQFF.

The CDR3 is CASSAGGMGRGNYGYTF. As DNA, the CDR3 is TGTGCCAGCAGTGCGGGGGGGATGGGCAGGGGTAACTATGGCTACACCTTC. The rearrangement links TRBV2 to TRBJ1-2; possibly TRBD1 for D (6 bases). Trimming stripped 4 bases from V and 1 base from J, with 19 bases between. Germline V gene data show CDR1 as SNHLY and CDR2 as FYNNEI. This CDR3 has 17 residues. The complete variable domain, with remaining parts taken from reference TRBV2 and TRBJ1-2, reads EPEVTQTPSHQVTQMGQEVILRCVPISNHLYFYWYRQILGQKVEFLVSFYNNEISEKSEIFDDQFSVERPDGSNFTLKIRSTKLEDSAMYFCASSAGGMGRGNYGYTFGSGTRLTVV.

The gene calls are TRBV27 and TRBJ1-6; the match to TRBD1 covers 8 bases. With 0 bases clipped from V and 9 bases from J, the junction kept 4 bases outside the gene matches. Germline CDR1 and CDR2: MNHEY and SMNVEV (reference sequence). CDR3 length: 15 residues. This CDR3 reads CASSLSSGGRSPLHF. In DNA form, the CDR3 reads TGTGCCAGCAGTTTATCTTCAGGGGGCCGTTCACCCCTCCACTTT.

V gene TRBV10-2 combines with J gene TRBJ1-5; 9 nucleotides agree with TRBD1. The CDR3 runs to 13 residues. Trimming at V came to 8 bases and at J to 7 bases, leaving 6 bases not matched to a gene. Per germline, CDR1 WSHSY and CDR2 SAAADI. The chain's CDR3 is CASWGQGGQPQHF. In DNA form, the CDR3 reads TGCGCCAGCTGGGGACAGGGTGGGCAGCCCCAGCATTTT.

This rearrangement joins TRBV7-9 to TRBJ2-4, with 9 bases identical to TRBD1. Per the germline V gene, CDR1 is SEHNR and CDR2 is FQNEAQ (reference sequence). The CDR3 length is 17 residues. With 4 bases clipped from V and 3 bases from J, the junction kept 10 bases outside the gene matches. The CDR3 region has the DNA TGTGCCAGCAGCTCCAACGTGGACAGGGGAGTCAAAAACATTCAGTACTTC. Its translation is CASSSNVDRGVKNIQYF.

The V and J genes are TRBV18 and TRBJ2-1, with D hard to call. The germline gives CDR1 KGHSH, CDR2 LQKENI. Trimming shortened V by 0 bases and J by 9 bases, and 9 bases separated the two germline ends. This CDR3 is built from 13 residues. CDR3 nucleotides: TGTGCCAGCTCACCACCGCCGGCGGTTGAGCAGTTCTTC. Translating gives CASSPPPAVEQFF.

This chain links TRBV5-1 with TRBJ2-2, with 9 bases that match TRBD1. The CDR3 sequence is 17 residues long. Germline trimming cut 0 bases from V and 6 bases from J; bases unmatched to any gene: 9. CDR1 and CDR2 (germline): SGHRS, YFSETQ. CDR3 protein: CASSLALGTGMAGELFF. In DNA form, the CDR3 reads TGCGCCAGCAGCTTGGCTCTCGGGACAGGGATGGCCGGGGAGCTGTTTTTT.

The V gene is TRBV6-5, the J gene TRBJ1-5, with 8 bases matching TRBD1. Germline V gives CDR1 MNHEY, CDR2 SVGAGI. After removal of 7 bases from V and 7 bases from J, the junction contained 12 bases not matched to a gene. The CDR3 consists of 15 residues. CDR3 sequence reads: CASIMDRARLQPQHF. The CDR3 DNA reads TGTGCCAGCATTATGGACAGGGCCCGCTTACAGCCCCAGCATTTT.